This T cell receptor beta chain was profiled in a study of OX40 agonist ivuxolimab in advanced cancers. As for the study in general: It was ivuxolimab, an agonistic anti-OX40 (CD134) antibody, that patients were treated with.

With regard to this clone: The antigen is not known.

Whole-study findings and limits: Expanded clones were, on average, more numerous in CD8+ T cells than in CD4+. Some nonresponders additionally presented with little normalized T-cell clonal expansion.

The CDR3 is 16 residues long. Germline V gene sequence: CDR1 MGHRA, CDR2 YSYEKL. The V and J ends lost 0 bases and 0 bases, in that order; junction bases with no gene match: 2. The table came from immunoSEQ multiplex PCR; TCRdb's copy has only in-frame clones and leaves some out. The repertoire holds about 110,000 clones, with more than 70% as singletons. The source material was CD4+ or CD8+ T cells sorted from blood, sampled in a trial of the OX40 agonist ivuxolimab. The rearrangement joins TRBV4-1 to TRBJ2-7; 10 bases agree with TRBD2. The TCR originated in an adult with an advanced solid tumor such as melanoma, head and neck, liver or kidney cancer. The CDR3 here is CASSQELAGVSYEQYF. In DNA, the CDR3 is TGCGCCAGCAGCCAAGAGCTAGCGGGAGTCTCCTACGAGCAGTACTTC.